One sample yielded the 9 T cell receptor beta chains listed below, sequenced in a study of blood T cell repertoires in COVID-19. Clones were sequenced by immunoSEQ multiplex PCR, and TCRdb holds only the in-frame ones, with some missing. The sample includes under 300,000 clones, under 90% of them seen just once. The sample was peripheral blood. Every receptor here comes from a man aged 45-65 years with acute or convalescent COVID-19.

This clone appeared once. This sequence joins TRBV5-1 and TRBJ2-2; a weak D match, TRBD1 (5 bases). CDR1 SGHRS and CDR2 YFSETQ come from the germline V gene. Trimming took 7 bases from V and 5 from J, leaving 18 bases between them. The length of the CDR3 is 15 residues. As DNA, the CDR3 is TGCGCCAGCGGTGTAGGGGCCCTGGAAACCGGGGAGCTGTTTTTT. As protein: CASGVGALETGELFF.

The V gene is TRBV15, the J gene TRBJ2-3; unclear D gene. V was clipped by 6 bases and J by 0 bases, with 7 bases between them. Germline V gene lookup returns CDR1 LNHNV and CDR2 YYDKDF (reference sequence). This CDR3 has 13 residues. CDR3 sequence (DNA): TGTGCCACCAGGGTCAGGAGCACAGATACGCAGTATTTT. Translation gives CATRVRSTDTQYF.

The CDR3 nucleotides read TGTGCCAGCAGCTTAGTGCTGGGGCCGGGTGAAAAACTGTTTTTT. Protein: CASSLVLGPGEKLFF. The V gene is TRBV7-9, the J gene TRBJ1-4, with D tentatively TRBD1 (5 bases). The CDR3 contains 15 residues. Trimming took off 1 base at V and 7 bases at J, with 13 bases between the two ends. Germline CDR1 and CDR2: SEHNR and FQNEAQ (reference sequence).

The chain has TRBV9 and TRBJ2-2, with D possibly matching TRBD1 (6 bases). There are 13 residues in the CDR3. The V end lost 10 bases, the J end lost 6 bases, and 16 bases lay between the germline ends. The germline CDR1 and CDR2 sequences are SGDLS and YYNGEE. The CDR3 protein is CAASRTVPGELFF. The CDR3 DNA is TGTGCCGCTTCTAGGACAGTTCCCGGGGAGCTGTTTTTT.

This chain links TRBV6-5 with TRBJ2-1; a weak D match, TRBD1 (6 bases). Trimming cost V 6 bases and J 8 bases, with 20 bases left between them. Germline loops: CDR1 MNHEY, CDR2 SVGAGI. The CDR3 is 15 residues long. The CDR3 region has the DNA TGTGCCAGCAGCCGCCTGGTTACAGGGTCCCATGAGCAGTTCTTC. Translated, it gives CASSRLVTGSHEQFF.

CDR3: CATGGARGGPTDTQYF. The CDR3 region has the DNA TGTGCCACCGGAGGTGCTAGGGGGGGCCCCACAGATACGCAGTATTTT. The chain links TRBV24-1 to TRBJ2-3; perhaps TRBD2 as D (7 bases). The CDR3 runs to 16 residues. Trimming shortened V by 9 bases and J by 2 bases, and 20 bases separated the two germline ends. Germline V gene sequence: CDR1 KGHDR, CDR2 SFDVKD.

The chain links TRBV5-4 to TRBJ1-1; TRBD1 might be the D (5 bases). The germline CDR1 and CDR2 sequences are SGHNT and YYREEE (reference sequence). This CDR3 is 15 amino acids long. V lost 4 bases and J lost 1, with 14 bases in between. The CDR3 DNA is TGTGCCAGCAGCCGCCGGGGAGGGACGAACACTGAAGCTTTCTTT. Amino acid sequence: CASSRRGGTNTEAFF.

The V and J genes are TRBV10-3 and TRBJ1-2, with D possibly matching TRBD1 (6 bases). This CDR3 spans 15 amino acids. The V gene's germline CDR1 is ENHRY and CDR2 SYGVKD. V was clipped by 4 bases and J by 4 bases, with 16 bases between them. The CDR3 sequence: CAISGAGTPPYGYTF. The CDR3 DNA is TGTGCCATCAGTGGGGCCGGGACACCGCCCTATGGCTACACCTTC.

This sequence joins TRBV2 and TRBJ2-7; perhaps TRBD1 as D (5 bases). The germline V gene has CDR1 SNHLY and CDR2 FYNNEI. The V and J ends lost 7 bases and 4 bases respectively, with 17 bases between them. The CDR3 covers 14 residues. This CDR3 reads CASNVGARSYEQYF. Here the CDR3 DNA reads TGTGCCAGCAACGTAGGGGCAAGATCGTACGAGCAGTACTTC.